This entry lists 27 T cell receptor beta chains sequenced from one sample in a study of identical twins. One entry per CDR3 protein results from TCRdb running MiXCR on the 5' RACE reads. This sample has approximately 500,000 distinct CDR3 sequences; approximately 24% occur once, and the top ten carry about 2.7%. These same records also appear under a second study, on T cells expressing NK-cell markers.

The sequenced sample consisted of CD4+ T cells sorted from blood. The receptors derive from a young woman in good health.

The CDR3 here is CASSYGTGTNSPLHF. For the CDR3, the DNA is TGTGCCAGCAGTTACGGGACAGGCACGAATTCACCCCTCCACTTT. This chain joins TRBV6-5 and TRBJ1-6; 8 bases match TRBD1. With 2 bases clipped from V and 7 bases from J, the junction kept 4 bases outside the gene matches. The CDR3 loop spans 15 amino acids. Germline V gives CDR1 MNHEY, CDR2 SVGAGI.

V usage is TRBV29-1 and J usage is TRBJ2-3; D remains ambiguous. This CDR3 has 11 residues. V was trimmed by 8 bases and J by 4 bases, leaving 10 bases between them. Germline V gene lookup returns CDR1 SQVTM and CDR2 ANQGSEA. The CDR3 sequence is CSLGSADTQYF. CDR3 in DNA: TGCAGCCTCGGGTCCGCAGATACGCAGTATTTT.

The chain is built from TRBV7-9 and TRBJ2-3; TRBD2 matches 9 bases. Looked up from germline, CDR1 is SEHNR and CDR2 is FQNEAQ (reference sequence). The CDR3 length is 16 residues. After removal of 1 base from V and 6 bases from J, the junction contained 8 bases not matched to a gene. CDR3 sequence reads: CASSLERGGVLDTQYF. CDR3 sequence (DNA): TGTGCCAGCAGCTTAGAACGCGGGGGGGTGCTGGATACGCAGTATTTT.

The genes are TRBV7-9 and TRBJ1-2, with TRBD1 identical over 7 bases. The CDR3 covers 15 residues. Germline V CDR1 and CDR2: SEHNR, FQNEAQ (reference sequence). V trimming: 5 bases; J trimming: 2 bases; junction bases outside the gene matches: 8. CDR3 region: CASSQAGQRNYGYTF. CDR3 sequence (DNA): TGTGCCAGCAGCCAAGCGGGACAGAGGAACTATGGCTACACCTTC.

In its sample, this clonotype was seen a few times. A read error may produce the germline difference seen at one junction end. The chain joins TRBV9 to TRBJ2-1, with a weak D call TRBD2 (5 bases). Per the germline V gene, CDR1 is SGDLS and CDR2 is YYNGEE. This CDR3 comprises 13 residues. The CDR3 here is CASSPNPTGKSVF. CDR3 sequence (DNA): TGTGCCAGCAGCCCAAACCCGACGGGAAAATCGGTCTTC.

This clonotype has a handful of counts. The chain joins TRBV10-1 to TRBJ2-3; no clear D. V lost 5 bases, J lost 3 bases, and 9 bases lay in between. Per the germline V gene, CDR1 is WNHNN and CDR2 is SYGVQD (reference sequence). The CDR3 length is 13 residues. CDR3 sequence (DNA): TGCGCCAGCAGTCCAATACTTACAGATACGCAGTATTTT. Translation gives CASSPILTDTQYF.

V and J are TRBV29-1 and TRBJ2-5, with a possible D match to TRBD1 (6 bases). This CDR3 is built from 12 residues. CDR1 is SQVTM, CDR2 ANQGSEA, per germline. V lost 7 bases to trimming and J lost 5 bases, with 14 bases between them. CDR3 sequence reads: CSGSQGRETQYF. The DNA of the CDR3 is TGCAGCGGGTCACAGGGTCGGGAGACCCAGTACTTC.

This clonotype was counted only a few times. V gene TRBV10-3 combines with J gene TRBJ1-2, with D perhaps TRBD1 (5 bases). CDR1 and CDR2 from the germline V gene are ENHRY and SYGVKD. Trimming pared 8 bases from V and 4 bases from J, leaving 11 bases between. This CDR3 has 12 residues. The CDR3 sequence is CAIRRGGYGYTF. In DNA, the CDR3 is TGTGCCATCCGGAGGGGAGGCTATGGCTACACCTTC.

The CDR3 DNA reads as TGTGCCAGCAGCTTACAGGCCGGAAACTACGAGCAGTACTTC. It is translated as CASSLQAGNYEQYF. J is TRBJ2-7 and V is TRBV7-2; D uncertain. CDR3 size: 14 residues. The germline CDR1 and CDR2 sequences are SGHTA and FQGNSA. The V end lost 2 bases, the J end lost 3 bases, and 11 bases lay between the germline ends.

The chain couples TRBV5-1 to TRBJ2-7; D is possibly TRBD1 or TRBD2 (5 bases each). CDR3 length: 14 residues. V lost 0 bases to trimming and J lost 3 bases, with 10 bases between them. Germline V gene data show CDR1 as SGHRS and CDR2 as YFSETQ. This CDR3 is CASSLDGTIYEQYF. CDR3 bases: TGCGCCAGCAGCTTGGACGGGACCATCTACGAGCAGTACTTC. The full variable domain, completed using reference TRBV5-1 and TRBJ2-7, is KAGVTQTPRYLIKTRGQQVTLSCSPISGHRSVSWYQQTPGQGLQFLFEYFSETQRNKGNFPGRFSGRQFSNSRSEMNVSTLELGDSALYLCASSLDGTIYEQYFGPGTRLTVT.

This clonotype was recorded a few times. The rearrangement links TRBV20-1 to TRBJ2-2; 10 bases map to TRBD1. This CDR3 spans 14 amino acids. Germline V CDR1 and CDR2: DFQATT, SNEGSKA (reference sequence). V was clipped by 6 bases and J by 4 bases; unmatched bases: 5. The CDR3 here is CSAGTGAPTGELFF. The DNA of the CDR3 is TGCAGTGCGGGGACAGGGGCCCCCACCGGGGAGCTGTTTTTT.

The rearrangement links TRBV19 to TRBJ1-5; the match to TRBD1 covers 8 bases. J was trimmed by 7 bases and V by 5 bases; bases with no gene match: 7. The CDR3 loop spans 14 amino acids. The germline CDR1 and CDR2 sequences are LNHDA and SQIVND (reference sequence). CDR3 DNA sequence: TGTGCCAGTAGTTCTCTGGACAGGGCCCAGCCCCAGCATTTT. Protein sequence: CASSSLDRAQPQHF.

The V gene is TRBV5-1, the J gene TRBJ2-5; 8 bases align to TRBD1. This CDR3 has 14 amino acids. The V gene's germline CDR1 is SGHRS and CDR2 YFSETQ. V gave up 4 bases and J gave up 6 bases; unmatched junction bases: 8. The CDR3 loop is CASSPGTGVKTQYF. CDR3 in DNA: TGCGCCAGCAGCCCCGGGACAGGTGTAAAGACCCAGTACTTC. Combining the CDR3 with reference TRBV5-1 and TRBJ2-5 gives the whole variable domain KAGVTQTPRYLIKTRGQQVTLSCSPISGHRSVSWYQQTPGQGLQFLFEYFSETQRNKGNFPGRFSGRQFSNSRSEMNVSTLELGDSALYLCASSPGTGVKTQYFGPGTRLLVL.

There are a few counts of this clonotype. The gene calls are TRBV4-3 and TRBJ1-2; no firm D call. The CDR3 consists of 14 residues. Germline V gene sequence: CDR1 LGHNA, CDR2 YSLEER. Trimming pared 4 bases from V and 8 bases from J, leaving 17 bases between. The CDR3 bases are TGCGCCAGCAGCCGAGGCACTGTTGGTCAAGGCTACACCTTC. Its translation: CASSRGTVGQGYTF.

The rearrangement uses TRBV5-1 and TRBJ2-3; D might be TRBD1 or TRBD2, each matching 5 bases. Deletions cut 3 bases from V and 2 bases from J, with 10 bases between. The CDR3 covers 14 residues. Germline V gene lookup returns CDR1 SGHRS and CDR2 YFSETQ. The CDR3 protein is CASSSGRTTDTQYF. The CDR3 region has the DNA TGCGCCAGCAGCTCAGGGAGAACCACAGATACGCAGTATTTT.

This clonotype was seen many times. The chain couples TRBV12-3 or TRBV12-4 to TRBJ2-1; 11 nucleotides line up with TRBD2. V dropped 6 bases and J dropped 6; count of bases not matched to a gene: 7. The CDR3 is made up of 15 amino acids. For the CDR3, the DNA is TGTGCCAGCAGCCTTAGCGGGGGGGCCGTCAATGAGCAGTTCTTC. Amino acids: CASSLSGGAVNEQFF.

In nucleotides, the CDR3 is TGCGCCAGCAGCTTGACAGGGGGTAGGTCGTACGAGCAGTACTTC. Translation: CASSLTGGRSYEQYF. The chain couples TRBV5-1 to TRBJ2-7; the match to TRBD1 covers 8 bases. V lost 1 base and J lost 4; bases outside the gene matches: 7. CDR3 length: 15 residues. The V gene's germline CDR1 is SGHRS and CDR2 YFSETQ. The variable domain in full, with the rest retrieved from reference TRBV5-1 and TRBJ2-7, is KAGVTQTPRYLIKTRGQQVTLSCSPISGHRSVSWYQQTPGQGLQFLFEYFSETQRNKGNFPGRFSGRQFSNSRSEMNVSTLELGDSALYLCASSLTGGRSYEQYFGPGTRLTVT.

A few counts support this clonotype. The chain carries TRBV5-4 and TRBJ2-7, with 7 bases identical to TRBD1. Losses at the gene ends were 3 bases for V and 9 bases for J; bases not matched to a gene: 6. The V gene's germline CDR1 is SGHNT and CDR2 YYREEE (reference sequence). The CDR3 contains 12 residues. The CDR3, as DNA: TGTGCCAGCAGCTGGACAGGAGGAATGCAGTACTTC. This codes for CASSWTGGMQYF.

The CDR3 DNA sequence: TGTGCCAGCAGCTTGGACAGGGGGCGGGCCGAGCAGTACTTC. This gives the protein CASSLDRGRAEQYF. The V call is TRBV7-9, the J call TRBJ2-7, with TRBD1 identical over 11 bases. J was trimmed by 6 bases and V by 3 bases; bases with no gene match: 4. The germline CDR1 and CDR2 sequences are SEHNR and FQNEAQ (reference sequence). The length of the CDR3 is 14 residues. Combining the CDR3 with reference TRBV7-9 and TRBJ2-7 gives the whole variable domain DTGVSQNPRHKITKRGQNVTFRCDPISEHNRLYWYRQTLGQGPEFLTYFQNEAQLEKSRLLSDRFSAERPKGSFSTLEIQRTEQGDSAMYLCASSLDRGRAEQYFGPGTRLTVT.

This clonotype was picked up a small number of times. The chain recombines TRBV7-9 with TRBJ1-1; D uncertain. The CDR3 totals 13 residues. Trimming took 3 bases from V and 1 from J, leaving 6 bases between them. CDR1 and CDR2 from the germline V gene are SEHNR and FQNEAQ (reference sequence). The CDR3 region is CASSFDTNTEAFF. The CDR3 DNA sequence: TGTGCCAGCAGCTTCGATACGAACACTGAAGCTTTCTTT.

The chain uses TRBV5-5 and TRBJ2-1, with 8 bases lining up with TRBD2. CDR3 size: 16 residues. The germline gives CDR1 SGHKS, CDR2 YYEKEE (reference sequence). V gave up 1 base and J gave up 2 bases; unmatched junction bases: 5. DNA of the CDR3: TGTGCCAGCAGCTTGATCGGGACTAGTACCTACAATGAGCAGTTCTTC. Translating it yields CASSLIGTSTYNEQFF.

V usage is TRBV7-9 and J usage is TRBJ1-1; no reliable D call. Trimming shortened V by 2 bases and J by 8 bases, and 12 bases separated the two germline ends. From germline, CDR1 is SEHNR and CDR2 FQNEAQ (reference sequence). This CDR3 spans 13 amino acids. The CDR3 sequence: CASSLQSRSEAFF. Here the CDR3 DNA reads TGTGCCAGCAGCTTACAGAGCAGGTCGGAAGCTTTCTTT.

The V gene is TRBV7-2, the J gene TRBJ2-7, with unresolved D. The V end was cut by 5 bases, the J end by 6 bases, with 11 bases between. Germline values: CDR1 SGHTA, CDR2 FQGNSA. CDR3 length: 12 amino acids. This CDR3 reads CASSPKAGEQYF. The CDR3 nucleotides are TGTGCCAGCAGCCCTAAAGCTGGCGAGCAGTACTTC.

This clonotype was recorded a few times. The chain carries TRBV7-2 and TRBJ1-4; maybe TRBD1 (5 bases). The germline V gene has CDR1 SGHTA and CDR2 FQGNSA. CDR3 length equals 14 residues. The V and J ends lost 2 bases and 8 bases respectively, with 12 bases between them. This CDR3 reads CASSLRGGDEKLFF. The CDR3 nucleotides read TGTGCCAGCAGCTTACGGGGCGGGGACGAAAAACTGTTTTTT.

This clonotype was seen ten or more times. The genes are TRBV10-3 and TRBJ2-1; 8 bases line up with TRBD2. The CDR3 runs 11 residues. Trimming at V came to 10 bases and at J to 8 bases, leaving 4 bases not matched to a gene. The V gene's germline CDR1 is ENHRY and CDR2 SYGVKD. The CDR3 DNA follows: TGTGCCACCGCAGCGGGAGATGAGCAGTTCTTC. Translation gives CATAAGDEQFF.

The V gene is TRBV15, the J gene TRBJ1-5; 12 bases are a match to TRBD1. V was pared by 5 bases and J by 7 bases, with 9 bases of the junction left unmatched. CDR3 length: 16 residues. The V gene's germline CDR1 is LNHNV and CDR2 YYDKDF (reference sequence). In DNA, the CDR3 is TGTGCCACCAGCTGGGACAGGGGGCTTTCGGGGCAGCCCCAGCATTTT. It is translated as CATSWDRGLSGQPQHF. Full variable domain (outside the CDR3, taken from reference TRBV15 and TRBJ1-5): DAMVIQNPRYQVTQFGKPVTLSCSQTLNHNVMYWYQQKSSQAPKLLFHYYDKDFNNEADTPDNFQSRRPNTSFCFLDIRSPGLGDTAMYLCATSWDRGLSGQPQHFGDGTRLSIL.

This clonotype turned up a few times. Relative to the germline gene, one junction end is altered; a read error may explain this. The chain has TRBV5-1 and TRBJ1-1, with 7 bases identical to TRBD1. Germline V gene data show CDR1 as SGHRS and CDR2 as YFSETQ. CDR3 length: 16 amino acids. The CDR3 DNA follows: TGCGCCAGCAGCCCATCGACAGGGAGTTGGAACGCTGAAGCTTTCTTT. It is translated as CASSPSTGSWNAEAFF. Filled out from reference TRBV5-1 and TRBJ1-1, the complete variable domain reads KAGVTQTPRYLIKTRGQQVTLSCSPISGHRSVSWYQQTPGQGLQFLFEYFSETQRNKGNFPGRFSGRQFSNSRSEMNVSTLELGDSALYLCASSPSTGSWNAEAFFGQGTRLTVV.